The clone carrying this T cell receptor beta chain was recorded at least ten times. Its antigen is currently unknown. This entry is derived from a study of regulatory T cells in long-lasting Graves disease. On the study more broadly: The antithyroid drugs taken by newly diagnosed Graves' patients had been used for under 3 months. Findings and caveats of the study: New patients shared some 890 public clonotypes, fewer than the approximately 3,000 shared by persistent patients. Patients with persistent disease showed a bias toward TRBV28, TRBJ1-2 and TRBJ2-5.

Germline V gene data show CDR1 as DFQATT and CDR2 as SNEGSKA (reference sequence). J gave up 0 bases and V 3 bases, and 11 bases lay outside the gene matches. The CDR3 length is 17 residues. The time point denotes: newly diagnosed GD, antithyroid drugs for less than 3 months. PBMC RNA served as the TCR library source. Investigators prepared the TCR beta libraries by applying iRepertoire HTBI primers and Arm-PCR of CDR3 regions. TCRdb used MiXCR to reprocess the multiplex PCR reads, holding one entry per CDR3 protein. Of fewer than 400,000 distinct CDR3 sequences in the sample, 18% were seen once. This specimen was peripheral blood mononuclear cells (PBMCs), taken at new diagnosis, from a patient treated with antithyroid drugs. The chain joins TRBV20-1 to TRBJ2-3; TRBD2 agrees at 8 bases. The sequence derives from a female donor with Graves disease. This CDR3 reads CSASEASGLTSTDTQYF. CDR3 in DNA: TGCAGTGCTAGTGAGGCTAGCGGGCTAACTAGCACAGATACGCAGTATTTT.